Following are 21 T cell receptor beta chains from one sample sequenced in a study of technical replicates of blood from a few donors. Clones were sequenced by immunoSEQ multiplex PCR, and TCRdb holds only the in-frame ones, with some missing. The profile covers some 57,000 clones, with roughly nine tenths appearing a single time and around 4.8% taken by the ten largest. The sequencing sample was made of PBMCs. The receptors were gathered from a human donor in good health. Some clones in this sample may be carry-over from other donors' samples.

This clone was recorded a few times. This chain connects TRBV6-1 to TRBJ1-1; D unresolved. Germline CDR1 MNHNS, CDR2 SASEGT. Trimming left V 7 bases short and J 0 bases short, with 12 bases between. The CDR3 consists of 14 residues. The CDR3 loop reads CASKKEALNTEAFF. DNA for the CDR3: TGTGCCAGCAAAAAAGAGGCTTTGAACACTGAAGCTTTCTTT.

The chain links TRBV5-4 to TRBJ2-2; 9 bases are a match to TRBD2. The V gene's germline CDR1 is SGHNT and CDR2 YYREEE (reference sequence). This CDR3 comprises 16 residues. J lost 4 bases, V lost 3 bases, and 7 bases had no gene match. CDR3 in DNA: TGTGCCAGCAGCTCCCTAGCGGGGACCGCCACCGGGGAGCTGTTTTTT. It is translated as CASSSLAGTATGELFF.

The chain uses TRBV18 and TRBJ1-2; 9 nucleotides align to TRBD1. The CDR3 covers 15 residues. Germline assignment: CDR1 KGHSH and CDR2 LQKENI. Trimming removed 3 bases from V and 6 bases from J; junction bases left unmatched: 8. The CDR3 reads CASSPAGTGRDGYTF. The CDR3 coding sequence is TGTGCCAGCTCACCTGCCGGGACAGGGAGGGATGGCTACACCTTC.

The chain uses TRBV18 and TRBJ1-2, with D hard to call. The CDR3 totals 14 residues. Trimming shortened V by 3 bases and J by 7 bases, and 15 bases separated the two germline ends. The germline V gene has CDR1 KGHSH and CDR2 LQKENI. In nucleotides, the CDR3 is TGTGCCAGCTCACCCCCTAAGCCAACCGGTGGCTACACCTTC. Protein: CASSPPKPTGGYTF.

The chain links TRBV5-1 to TRBJ2-7; 7 nucleotides agree with TRBD2. This CDR3 has 15 amino acids. The germline V gene encodes CDR1 SGHRS and CDR2 YFSETQ. Trimming took 4 bases from V and 4 from J; bases not matched to a gene: 11. The chain's CDR3 is CASSPTGGMGYEQYF. CDR3 DNA sequence: TGCGCCAGCAGCCCAACGGGGGGTATGGGTTACGAGCAGTACTTC.

This clone was recorded only once. The chain joins TRBV19 to TRBJ1-4; D unclear. The V end lost 6 bases, the J end lost 5 bases, and 10 bases lay between the germline ends. CDR1 and CDR2 (germline): LNHDA, SQIVND (reference sequence). The CDR3 has 13 residues. The CDR3 DNA is TGTGCCAGTAGATGGGCCGCGAATGAAAAACTGTTTTTT. Its translation is CASRWAANEKLFF.

The J gene is TRBJ2-1, the V gene TRBV27; D is ambiguous. Germline loops: CDR1 MNHEY, CDR2 SMNVEV (reference sequence). This CDR3 is 14 amino acids long. The germline V and J ends were trimmed by 6 bases and 5 bases, with 14 bases remaining between them. The CDR3 spells CASSYRDPNNEQFF. CDR3 nucleotide sequence: TGTGCCAGCAGCTACAGAGACCCGAACAATGAGCAGTTCTTC.

The V and J genes are TRBV15 and TRBJ1-2; 7 bases agree with TRBD1. CDR1 is LNHNV, CDR2 YYDKDF, per germline (reference sequence). The V gene end was trimmed by 3 bases and the J gene end by 8 bases; junction bases not matched to a gene: 12. The CDR3 has 15 amino acids. The CDR3 nucleotides are TGTGCCACCAGCAGGGCACAGGGGCGGATAGGGGGCTACACCTTC. Translation gives CATSRAQGRIGGYTF.

The CDR3 region has the DNA TGTGCCAGCAGGGCCGGGACAGGGGGCTATGGCTACACCTTC. Its protein is CASRAGTGGYGYTF. The J gene is TRBJ1-2, the V gene TRBV6-1; 11 bases fit TRBD1. The CDR3 spans 14 residues. Trimming at V came to 6 bases and at J to 4 bases, leaving 4 bases not matched to a gene. CDR1 MNHNS and CDR2 SASEGT come from the germline V gene.

The rearrangement joins TRBV10-3 to TRBJ2-7, with 8 bases identical to TRBD2. Per germline, CDR1 ENHRY and CDR2 SYGVKD. V lost 0 bases, J lost 6 bases, and 4 bases stayed unmatched. The CDR3 length is 14 residues. CDR3 amino acids: CAISESTGGREQYF. For the CDR3, the DNA is TGTGCCATCAGTGAGTCTACGGGGGGGCGCGAGCAGTACTTC.

CDR3 coding DNA: TGCGCCAGCAGCCCGGGACAAGAGAACACTGAAGCTTTCTTT. Protein sequence: CASSPGQENTEAFF. The gene calls are TRBV4-3 and TRBJ1-1, with a tentative D call TRBD1 (6 bases). The CDR3 loop spans 14 amino acids. From germline, CDR1 is LGHNA and CDR2 YSLEER. Trimming took off 4 bases at V and 1 base at J, with 10 bases between the two ends.

The J gene is TRBJ2-5, the V gene TRBV9; 13 bases map to TRBD2. With V trimmed by 4 bases and J by 4 bases, 4 bases remained unmatched. The germline V gene has CDR1 SGDLS and CDR2 YYNGEE. This CDR3 is 15 amino acids long. As DNA, the CDR3 is TGTGCCAGCAGCACGGGACTAGCGGGGAGAGAGACCCAGTACTTC. Protein product: CASSTGLAGRETQYF.

This sequence joins TRBV7-2 and TRBJ1-1, with D hard to call. In germline, CDR1 is SGHTA, CDR2 FQGNSA. V was clipped by 6 bases and J by 2 bases, with 13 bases between them. This CDR3 contains 14 residues. CDR3 coding DNA: TGTGCCAGCAGGACCGGCAGGACTAACACTGAAGCTTTCTTT. Amino acid sequence: CASRTGRTNTEAFF.

The CDR3: CASSQLNRGIAGANVLTF. The CDR3, as DNA: TGTGCCAGCAGCCAGTTAAACAGGGGGATCGCTGGGGCCAACGTCCTGACTTTC. V is TRBV14 and J is TRBJ2-6, with 8 bases lining up with TRBD1. CDR1 and CDR2 (germline): SGHDN, FVKESK. With V trimmed by 3 bases and J by 2 bases, 9 bases remained unmatched. The CDR3 totals 18 residues.

The gene calls are TRBV4-1 and TRBJ1-2, with TRBD1 matching over 8 bases. V shed 6 bases, J shed 4 bases, and the junction held 10 bases outside the gene matches. The CDR3 length is 15 residues. The germline gives CDR1 MGHRA, CDR2 YSYEKL. Here the CDR3 reads CASSYSAGGSYGYTF. The CDR3, as DNA: TGCGCCAGCAGTTATTCAGCAGGGGGCAGCTATGGCTACACCTTC.

This clone turned up a few times. The chain has TRBV11-2 and TRBJ2-3, with D tentatively TRBD1 (6 bases). Trimming removed 5 bases at V and 3 bases at J, with 18 bases between. CDR3 length: 16 amino acids. CDR1 and CDR2 from the germline V gene are SGHAT and FQNNGV. CDR3 DNA sequence: TGTGCCAGCAGCCTGAGGGGGTTCACACTGACAGATACGCAGTATTTT. It is translated as CASSLRGFTLTDTQYF.

The chain combines TRBV5-1 with TRBJ2-3, with 14 bases fitting TRBD2. This CDR3 is 17 amino acids long. With V trimmed by 3 bases and J by 4 bases, 7 bases remained unmatched. Looked up from germline, CDR1 is SGHRS and CDR2 is YFSETQ. CDR3 region: CASSSGGLAGGPDTQYF. As DNA, the CDR3 is TGCGCCAGCAGCTCCGGCGGACTAGCGGGAGGACCAGATACGCAGTATTTT.

This clone was found a few times. This chain joins TRBV7-8 and TRBJ1-1, with TRBD1 matching 7 bases. The germline V gene encodes CDR1 SGHVS and CDR2 FQNEAQ. CDR3 length equals 14 residues. The V gene end was trimmed by 5 bases and the J gene end by 1 base; junction bases not matched to a gene: 4. The DNA for the CDR3 is TGTGCCAGCAGCACCGACAGGGAGAACACTGAAGCTTTCTTT. This sequence encodes CASSTDRENTEAFF.

V is TRBV4-3 and J is TRBJ2-2, with 11 bases fitting TRBD1. This CDR3 is 14 amino acids long. J gave up 5 bases and V 8 bases, and 4 bases lay outside the gene matches. CDR1 is LGHNA and CDR2 is YSLEER in the germline V gene. This CDR3 reads CASGGDRGTGELFF. The CDR3 region has the DNA TGCGCCAGCGGAGGGGACAGGGGGACCGGGGAGCTGTTTTTT.

The chain uses TRBV27 and TRBJ1-6, with TRBD1 matching over 9 bases. V lost 5 bases to trimming and J lost 10 bases; unmatched junction nucleotides: 6. CDR3 length equals 14 residues. Germline CDR1 reads MNHEY; CDR2 reads SMNVEV (reference sequence). For the CDR3, the DNA is TGTGCCAGCAGTACCGGGACAGGGTTGTCACCCCTCCACTTT. As protein: CASSTGTGLSPLHF.

This clone was found once. The genes are TRBV2 and TRBJ1-3, with unresolved D. Germline values: CDR1 SNHLY, CDR2 FYNNEI. The CDR3 runs 15 residues. Trimming cost V 3 bases and J 4 bases, with 13 bases left between them. CDR3 nucleotides: TGTGCCAGCAGTGAGAACAGTCTCAGGGGAAACACCATATATTTT. Protein product: CASSENSLRGNTIYF.